This T cell receptor beta chain appears in the sequencing data of a study of esophageal squamous cell carcinoma under preoperative chemotherapy. TCRdb ran MiXCR on the PCR reads and lists one entry per CDR3 protein. The sample holds approximately 30,000 distinct CDR3 sequences, less than 55% seen once. This clonotype was seen many times. Its antigen is still unknown. The time point was: before preoperative PTX-NDP chemotherapy. Overall study results and limits: Post-treatment tumor-infiltrating lymphocytes appeared partly derived from peripheral T cells migrating into the tumor. Chemotherapy was followed by significantly higher TCR diversity in peripheral T cells only, not tumor-infiltrating lymphocytes.

V was shortened by 3 bases and J by 5 bases, with 19 bases between the two germline ends. The CDR3 contains 16 residues. Germline V gene data show CDR1 as SGHVS and CDR2 as FNYEAQ. The chain carries TRBV7-6 and TRBJ2-5; D remains unclear. The sequence was obtained from a human donor with esophageal squamous cell carcinoma. The donor label of this sample is uncertain. The sample was collected from a patient given preoperative chemotherapy. CDR3 bases: TGTGCCAGCAGCTTGAAGCGAGGAAGGGTCCGTGAGACCCAGTACTTC. This codes for CASSLKRGRVRETQYF.